This T cell receptor beta chain was sequenced in a study of human versus mouse CDR3 diversity and MHC coevolution. Background on the study: Between about 0.6 x 10^7 and 1.6 x 10^7 valid reads came from each sample. Notes on the study in general: Clonal inequality was lowest in most of the three human donors. By iCHAO1, human TCR beta clonotypes numbered approximately 1.6 million, the most.

Comment on this clone: Its antigen is as yet unknown.

Cells were CD45RO-negative CD62L-positive naive CD4 T cells sorted from PBMCs. The CDR3 is 17 amino acids. The junction had 9 bases not matched to a gene; V was cut back by 5 bases and J by 8 bases. The V gene's germline CDR1 is PRHDT and CDR2 FYEKMQ (reference sequence). Sequencing was performed with immunoSEQ multiplex PCR; in TCRdb, only in-frame clones are kept and a portion is missing. The table records roughly 80,000 clones, 85% to 95% of them present only once. The clonotype originates from a person between 25 and 75 years old in good health. The specimen sequenced was naive CD4+ T cells from blood. Sample subset: CD45RO-negative CD62L-positive naive CD4 T cells. V gene TRBV13 combines with J gene TRBJ2-1, with 16 bases identical to TRBD2. The chain's CDR3 is CASSTGTSGGAWDEQFF. The CDR3 DNA follows: TGTGCCAGCAGCACCGGGACTAGCGGGGGGGCGTGGGATGAGCAGTTCTTC. The full variable domain, rest sourced from reference TRBV13 and TRBJ2-1, is AAGVIQSPRHLIKEKRETATLKCYPIPRHDTVYWYQQGPGQDPQFLISFYEKMQSDKGSIPDRFSAQQFSDYHSELNMSSLELGDSALYFCASSTGTSGGAWDEQFFGPGTRLTVL.